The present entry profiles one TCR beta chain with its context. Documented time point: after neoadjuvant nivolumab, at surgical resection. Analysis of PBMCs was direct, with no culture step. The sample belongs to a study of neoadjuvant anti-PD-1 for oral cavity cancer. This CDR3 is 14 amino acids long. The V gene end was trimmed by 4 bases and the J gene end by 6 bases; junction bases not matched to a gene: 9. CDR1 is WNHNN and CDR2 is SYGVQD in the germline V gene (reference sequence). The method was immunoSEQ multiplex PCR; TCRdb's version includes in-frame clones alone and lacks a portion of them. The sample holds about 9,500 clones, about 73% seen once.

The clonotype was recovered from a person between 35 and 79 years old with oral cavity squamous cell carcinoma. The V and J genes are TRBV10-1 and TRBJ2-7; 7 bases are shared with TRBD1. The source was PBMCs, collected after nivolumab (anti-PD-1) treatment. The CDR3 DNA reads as TGCGCCAGCAGTGCCTTGACAGGGATCTCCGAGCAGTACTTC. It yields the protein CASSALTGISEQYF.